The rows below give T cell receptor beta chains drawn from one sample of a study of shared clonotypes between healthy human individuals. Method: immunoSEQ multiplex PCR; TCRdb's copy keeps in-frame clones and lacks some. This table has hundreds of thousands of clones, approximately 74% appearing once. What was sequenced was memory CD4+ T cells sorted from blood. The receptors were sampled from a young man in good health. CDR3s include the opening cysteine and the closing phenylalanine or tryptophan. Each record gives: J gene, D gene, V gene, clone size, CDR3 protein, CDR3 DNA. D genes are given only for firm matches. Only part of the rows carry a size: once, few, many, or a class if the clone is expanded.

J: TRBJ2-7
D: TRBD2
V: TRBV12-5
size: NA
CDR3: CASGLVIWREGRKEQYF
DNA: TGTGCTAGTGGTTTGGTAATTTGGCGGGAGGGTCGGAAAGAGCAGTACTTC

J: TRBJ2-7
D: TRBD2
V: TRBV2
size: NA
CDR3: CASSEAGGPVGEQYF
DNA: TGTGCCAGCAGTGAGGCGGGAGGGCCCGTGGGCGAGCAGTACTTC

J: TRBJ1-1
D: NA
V: TRBV27
size: NA
CDR3: CASTRNVNTEAFF
DNA: TGTGCCAGCACTCGTAACGTTAACACTGAAGCTTTCTTT

J: TRBJ2-5
D: TRBD1
V: TRBV6-1
size: few
CDR3: CASSDQPGQGAWETQYF
DNA: TGTGCCAGCAGTGACCAGCCGGGACAGGGGGCTTGGGAGACCCAGTACTTC

J: TRBJ2-7
D: TRBD2
V: TRBV10-3
size: NA
CDR3: CAISAAKGLAGGHEQYF
DNA: TGTGCCATCAGTGCGGCAAAGGGACTAGCGGGAGGGCACGAGCAGTACTTC

J: TRBJ2-7
D: NA
V: TRBV18
size: NA
CDR3: CASSPWGYEQYF
DNA: TGTGCCAGCTCACCTTGGGGCTACGAGCAGTACTTC

J: TRBJ1-5
D: NA
V: TRBV27
size: many
CDR3: CASSLWGRGQPQHF
DNA: TGTGCCAGCAGTTTGTGGGGCCGGGGTCAGCCCCAGCATTTT

J: TRBJ1-3
D: NA
V: TRBV7-2
size: NA
CDR3: CASSLGWQGGNTIYF
DNA: TGTGCCAGCAGCTTGGGGTGGCAGGGCGGAAACACCATATATTTT

J: TRBJ2-2
D: NA
V: TRBV4-3
size: NA
CDR3: CASSHRTGELFF
DNA: TGCGCCAGCAGCCATCGAACCGGGGAGCTGTTTTTT

J: TRBJ2-7
D: TRBD2
V: TRBV29-1
size: NA
CDR3: CSAVGGLAGSYEQYF
DNA: TGCAGCGCAGTGGGTGGACTAGCGGGAAGCTACGAGCAGTACTTC

J: TRBJ2-4
D: NA
V: TRBV9
size: NA
CDR3: CASSVSPSREDIQYF
DNA: TGTGCCAGCAGCGTAAGCCCTAGCAGGGAGGACATTCAGTACTTC

J: TRBJ2-7
D: TRBD1
V: TRBV28
size: NA
CDR3: CASHLQGFQYEQYF
DNA: TGTGCCAGCCACCTACAGGGGTTTCAATACGAGCAGTACTTC

J: TRBJ2-3
D: TRBD1
V: TRBV28
size: NA
CDR3: CASSPWTGRDTQYF
DNA: TGTGCCAGCAGTCCCTGGACAGGGAGGGATACGCAGTATTTT

J: TRBJ1-5
D: NA
V: TRBV18
size: NA
CDR3: CASSPSGLGNQPQHF
DNA: TGTGCCAGCTCACCTTCCGGGCTTGGCAATCAGCCCCAGCATTTT

J: TRBJ2-1
D: TRBD2
V: TRBV4-3
size: NA
CDR3: CASSQGGLAGNEQFF
DNA: TGCGCCAGCAGCCAAGGGGGACTAGCTGGCAATGAGCAGTTCTTC

J: TRBJ1-5
D: NA
V: TRBV19
size: NA
CDR3: CASSIIESRGPNQPQHF
DNA: TGTGCCAGTAGTATCATAGAAAGCAGGGGTCCGAACCAGCCCCAGCATTTT

J: TRBJ1-5
D: NA
V: TRBV6-1
size: few
CDR3: CASSRDTDNQPQHF
DNA: TGTGCCAGCAGCCGGGACACGGACAATCAGCCCCAGCATTTT

J: TRBJ2-3
D: TRBD1
V: TRBV28
size: NA
CDR3: CASRPTGLDTQYF
DNA: TGTGCCAGCAGACCGACAGGGCTCGATACGCAGTATTTT

J: TRBJ2-1
D: NA
V: TRBV2
size: NA
CDR3: CASSEKEARNEQFF
DNA: TGTGCCAGCAGTGAAAAGGAGGCTAGGAATGAGCAGTTCTTC

J: TRBJ1-5
D: NA
V: TRBV5-1
size: once
CDR3: CASSLNWGTDQPQHF
DNA: TGCGCCAGCAGCTTGAATTGGGGTACCGATCAGCCCCAGCATTTT

J: TRBJ2-1
D: TRBD1
V: TRBV5-1
size: NA
CDR3: CASSFGDRDYNEQFF
DNA: TGCGCCAGCAGCTTCGGGGACAGGGACTACAATGAGCAGTTCTTC

J: TRBJ2-3
D: NA
V: TRBV4-2
size: few
CDR3: CASSQDRSDTQYF
DNA: TGTGCCAGCAGCCAAGATAGGTCAGATACGCAGTATTTT

J: TRBJ2-5
D: TRBD1
V: TRBV5-1
size: NA
CDR3: CASSSRTGVETQYF
DNA: TGCGCCAGCAGCTCCCGGACAGGGGTAGAGACCCAGTACTTC

J: TRBJ2-7
D: TRBD2
V: TRBV6-1
size: NA
CDR3: CASNSGSFNEQYF
DNA: TGTGCCAGTAATAGCGGGAGCTTCAACGAGCAGTACTTC

J: TRBJ1-1
D: NA
V: TRBV5-1
size: NA
CDR3: CASSLVGGNTEAFF
DNA: TGCGCCAGCAGCTTGGTCGGCGGGAACACTGAAGCTTTCTTT

J: TRBJ2-7
D: TRBD2
V: TRBV7-2
size: NA
CDR3: CASSLGRLAGLVQYF
DNA: TGTGCCAGCAGCTTAGGGAGACTAGCGGGATTGGTGCAGTACTTC

J: TRBJ2-1
D: NA
V: TRBV7-3
size: NA
CDR3: CASSLMGLGEQFF
DNA: TGTGCCAGCAGCTTAATGGGGTTGGGTGAGCAGTTCTTC

J: TRBJ1-2
D: TRBD1
V: TRBV2
size: NA
CDR3: CASRVETGVNYGYTF
DNA: TGTGCCAGCAGAGTTGAGACAGGGGTTAACTATGGCTACACCTTC

J: TRBJ2-5
D: TRBD1
V: TRBV7-9
size: NA
CDR3: CASSLGDRGRETQYF
DNA: TGTGCCAGCAGCTTAGGGGACAGGGGTCGGGAGACCCAGTACTTC

J: TRBJ1-1
D: NA
V: TRBV2
size: NA
CDR3: CASSESRLHTEAFF
DNA: TGTGCCAGCAGTGAATCCAGGTTACACACTGAAGCTTTCTTT

J: TRBJ2-1
D: TRBD2
V: TRBV7-8
size: NA
CDR3: CASSPGTIYNEQFF
DNA: TGTGCCAGCAGCCCAGGGACTATCTACAATGAGCAGTTCTTC

J: TRBJ1-2
D: NA
V: TRBV5-1
size: once
CDR3: CASSFAGLNGYTF
DNA: TGCGCCAGCAGCTTTGCAGGGCTCAATGGCTACACCTTC

J: TRBJ1-4
D: NA
V: TRBV7-9
size: NA
CDR3: CASSLGSREGEKLFF
DNA: TGTGCCAGCAGCTTAGGGTCCAGGGAGGGCGAAAAACTGTTTTTT

J: TRBJ2-3
D: TRBD2
V: TRBV4-3
size: many
CDR3: CASSPKLAPRTDTQYF
DNA: TGCGCCAGCAGCCCCAAACTAGCGCCTCGCACAGATACGCAGTATTTT

J: TRBJ2-2
D: NA
V: TRBV5-6
size: once
CDR3: CASSLVGPLEGPGELFF
DNA: TGTGCCAGCAGCTTGGTGGGTCCTCTGGAGGGCCCTGGGGAGCTGTTTTTT

J: TRBJ1-1
D: NA
V: TRBV19
size: NA
CDR3: CASSPRGQPGEAFF
DNA: TGTGCCAGTAGTCCAAGGGGTCAACCGGGTGAAGCTTTCTTT

J: TRBJ2-1
D: NA
V: TRBV4-3
size: NA
CDR3: CASSQNLIAEHNEQFF
DNA: TGCGCCAGCAGCCAGAATCTAATAGCGGAGCACAATGAGCAGTTCTTC

J: TRBJ2-5
D: TRBD2
V: TRBV10-3
size: NA
CDR3: CAIRFGAGGLQETQYF
DNA: TGTGCCATCAGGTTCGGGGCGGGAGGGCTTCAAGAGACCCAGTACTTC

J: TRBJ2-7
D: NA
V: TRBV18
size: NA
CDR3: CASSPPWVERPEQYF
DNA: TGTGCCAGCTCACCGCCCTGGGTAGAACGACCCGAGCAGTACTTC

J: TRBJ1-2
D: NA
V: TRBV6-5
size: NA
CDR3: CASSSILNYGYTF
DNA: TGTGCCAGCAGTTCCATTCTTAACTATGGCTACACCTTC

J: TRBJ1-2
D: NA
V: TRBV28
size: NA
CDR3: CASSLSAGGDYGYTF
DNA: TGTGCCAGCAGTTTAAGTGCCGGGGGCGACTATGGCTACACCTTC

J: TRBJ2-5
D: NA
V: TRBV5-4
size: NA
CDR3: CASSLASRLSETQYF
DNA: TGTGCCAGCAGCTTGGCCTCAAGGTTATCGGAGACCCAGTACTTC

J: TRBJ2-7
D: TRBD2
V: TRBV18
size: NA
CDR3: CASSPGLESYEQYF
DNA: TGTGCCAGCTCACCGGGACTAGAATCCTACGAGCAGTACTTC

J: TRBJ2-3
D: NA
V: TRBV27
size: NA
CDR3: CASSFVGVPDTQYF
DNA: TGTGCCAGCAGTTTCGTGGGTGTCCCAGATACGCAGTATTTT

J: TRBJ2-2
D: TRBD2
V: TRBV5-4
size: NA
CDR3: CASSFRTRANTGELFF
DNA: TGTGCCAGCAGCTTCAGGACTAGGGCGAACACCGGGGAGCTGTTTTTT

J: TRBJ2-3
D: TRBD1
V: TRBV10-3
size: many
CDR3: CAIGEQGTDTQYF
DNA: TGTGCCATCGGTGAACAGGGGACAGATACGCAGTATTTT

J: TRBJ2-7
D: TRBD2
V: TRBV5-1
size: NA
CDR3: CASRDVAGTYEQYF
DNA: TGCGCCAGCAGGGATGTAGCGGGGACCTACGAGCAGTACTTC

J: TRBJ1-2
D: NA
V: TRBV5-1
size: NA
CDR3: CASSLDRGYTF
DNA: TGCGCCAGCAGCTTAGACAGGGGCTACACCTTC

J: TRBJ1-5
D: NA
V: TRBV2
size: NA
CDR3: CASNLGRGQPQHF
DNA: TGTGCCAGCAACCTAGGACGCGGTCAGCCCCAGCATTTT

J: TRBJ2-5
D: TRBD2
V: TRBV29-1
size: NA
CDR3: CSVDKSGRAQETQYF
DNA: TGCAGCGTAGACAAGAGCGGGAGGGCTCAAGAGACCCAGTACTTC

J: TRBJ1-2
D: TRBD1
V: TRBV7-3
size: NA
CDR3: CASSLNRERTGASGYTF
DNA: TGTGCCAGCAGCTTAAATCGGGAGCGGACAGGGGCGTCTGGCTACACCTTC

J: TRBJ1-2
D: NA
V: TRBV2
size: NA
CDR3: CASREQGAPGYGYTF
DNA: TGTGCCAGCAGGGAACAGGGCGCTCCCGGCTATGGCTACACCTTC

J: TRBJ2-7
D: NA
V: TRBV10-3
size: NA
CDR3: CAISERQDYEQYF
DNA: TGTGCCATCAGTGAACGGCAGGACTACGAGCAGTACTTC

J: TRBJ2-1
D: TRBD1
V: TRBV19
size: NA
CDR3: CASGTATYNEQFF
DNA: TGTGCCAGTGGGACAGCAACCTACAATGAGCAGTTCTTC

J: TRBJ2-3
D: TRBD2
V: TRBV6-5
size: NA
CDR3: CASSSLARSTDTQYF
DNA: TGTGCCAGCAGTTCACTAGCGCGGTCTACAGATACGCAGTATTTT

J: TRBJ2-5
D: NA
V: TRBV27
size: NA
CDR3: CASLPRQGRETQYF
DNA: TGTGCCAGCCTACCTCGTCAGGGGAGGGAGACCCAGTACTTC

J: TRBJ1-5
D: NA
V: TRBV7-9
size: NA
CDR3: CASSSTGGNQPQHF
DNA: TGTGCCAGCAGCTCGACTGGGGGAAATCAGCCCCAGCATTTT